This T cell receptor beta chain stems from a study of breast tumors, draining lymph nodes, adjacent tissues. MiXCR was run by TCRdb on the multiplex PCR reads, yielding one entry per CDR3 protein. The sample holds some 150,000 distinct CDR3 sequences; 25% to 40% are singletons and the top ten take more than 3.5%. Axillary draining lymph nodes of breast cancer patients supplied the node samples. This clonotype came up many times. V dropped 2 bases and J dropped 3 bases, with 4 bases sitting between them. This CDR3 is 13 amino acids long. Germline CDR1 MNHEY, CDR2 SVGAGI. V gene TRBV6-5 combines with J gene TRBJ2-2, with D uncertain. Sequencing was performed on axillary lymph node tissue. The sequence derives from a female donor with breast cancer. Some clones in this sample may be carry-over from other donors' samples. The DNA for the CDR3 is TGTGCCAGCAGTTACCAGGACACCGGGGAGCTGTTTTTT. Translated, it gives CASSYQDTGELFF.